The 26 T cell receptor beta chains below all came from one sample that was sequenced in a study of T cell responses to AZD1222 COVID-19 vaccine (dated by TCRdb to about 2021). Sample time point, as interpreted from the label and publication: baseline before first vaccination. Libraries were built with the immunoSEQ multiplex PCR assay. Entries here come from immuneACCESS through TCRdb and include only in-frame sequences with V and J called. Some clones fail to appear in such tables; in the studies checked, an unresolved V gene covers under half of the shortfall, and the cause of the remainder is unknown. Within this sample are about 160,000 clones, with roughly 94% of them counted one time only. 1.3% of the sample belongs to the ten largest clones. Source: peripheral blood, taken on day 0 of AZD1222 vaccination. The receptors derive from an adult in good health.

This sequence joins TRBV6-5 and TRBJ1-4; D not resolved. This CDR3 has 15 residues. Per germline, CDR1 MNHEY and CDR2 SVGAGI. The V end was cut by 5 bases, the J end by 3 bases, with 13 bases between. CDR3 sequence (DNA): TGTGCCAGCAGTACAACGACAAGTCCTAATGAAAAACTGTTTTTT. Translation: CASSTTTSPNEKLFF.

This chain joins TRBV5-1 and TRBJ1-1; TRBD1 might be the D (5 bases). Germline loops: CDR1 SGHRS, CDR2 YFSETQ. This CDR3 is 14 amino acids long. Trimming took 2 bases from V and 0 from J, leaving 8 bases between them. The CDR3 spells CASSLRQMNTEAFF. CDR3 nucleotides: TGCGCCAGCAGCTTAAGACAGATGAACACTGAAGCTTTCTTT. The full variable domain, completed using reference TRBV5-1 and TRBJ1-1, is KAGVTQTPRYLIKTRGQQVTLSCSPISGHRSVSWYQQTPGQGLQFLFEYFSETQRNKGNFPGRFSGRQFSNSRSEMNVSTLELGDSALYLCASSLRQMNTEAFFGQGTRLTVV.

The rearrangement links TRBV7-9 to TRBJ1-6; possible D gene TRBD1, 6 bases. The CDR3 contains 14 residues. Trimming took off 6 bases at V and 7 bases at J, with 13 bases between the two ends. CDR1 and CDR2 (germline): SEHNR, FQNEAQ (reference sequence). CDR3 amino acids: CASSPQGNNSPLHF. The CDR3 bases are TGTGCCAGCAGTCCACAGGGCAACAATTCACCCCTCCACTTT.

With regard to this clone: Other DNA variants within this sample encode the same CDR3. Here the CDR3 DNA reads TGTGCCAGCAGCCGAGGGGGCCCGTATGAGCAGTACGTC. As protein: CASSRGGPYEQYV. The V and J genes are TRBV27 and TRBJ2-7, with TRBD1 identical over 7 bases. The CDR3 runs 13 residues. J lost 7 bases, V lost 6 bases, and 9 bases had no gene match. Germline CDR1 reads MNHEY; CDR2 reads SMNVEV (reference sequence).

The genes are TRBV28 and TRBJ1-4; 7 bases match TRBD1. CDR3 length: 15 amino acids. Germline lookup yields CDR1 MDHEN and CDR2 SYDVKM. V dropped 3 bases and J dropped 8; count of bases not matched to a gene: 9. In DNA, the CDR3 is TGTGCCAGCAGTTTCTCGCTGACAGGGAGGGAAAAACTGTTTTTT. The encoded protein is CASSFSLTGREKLFF.

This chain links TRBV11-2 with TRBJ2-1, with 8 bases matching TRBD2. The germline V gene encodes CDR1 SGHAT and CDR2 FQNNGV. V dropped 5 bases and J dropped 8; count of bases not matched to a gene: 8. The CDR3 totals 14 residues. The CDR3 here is CASSLSGGADEQFF. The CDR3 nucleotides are TGTGCCAGCAGCCTCTCGGGGGGGGCAGATGAGCAGTTCTTC. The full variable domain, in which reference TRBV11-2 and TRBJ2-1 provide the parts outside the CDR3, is EAGVAQSPRYKIIEKRQSVAFWCNPISGHATLYWYQQILGQGPKLLIQFQNNGVVDDSQLPKDRFSAERLKGVDSTLKIQPAKLEDSAVYLCASSLSGGADEQFFGPGTRLTVL.

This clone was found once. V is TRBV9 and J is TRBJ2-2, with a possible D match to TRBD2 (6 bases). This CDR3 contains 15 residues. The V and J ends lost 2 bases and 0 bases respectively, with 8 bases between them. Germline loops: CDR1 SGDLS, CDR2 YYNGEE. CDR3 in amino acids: CASSVSGANTGELFF. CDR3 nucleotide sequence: TGTGCCAGCAGCGTTAGCGGAGCGAACACCGGGGAGCTGTTTTTT.

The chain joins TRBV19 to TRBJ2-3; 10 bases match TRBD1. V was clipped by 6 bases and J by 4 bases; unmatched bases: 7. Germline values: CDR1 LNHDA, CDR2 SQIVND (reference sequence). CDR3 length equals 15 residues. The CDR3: CASRPGQGLSDTQYF. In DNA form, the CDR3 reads TGTGCCAGTAGGCCGGGACAGGGGTTATCAGATACGCAGTATTTT. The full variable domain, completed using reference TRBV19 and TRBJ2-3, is DGGITQSPKYLFRKEGQNVTLSCEQNLNHDAMYWYRQDPGQGLRLIYYSQIVNDFQKGDIAEGYSVSREKKESFPLTVTSAQKNPTAFYLCASRPGQGLSDTQYFGPGTRLTVL.

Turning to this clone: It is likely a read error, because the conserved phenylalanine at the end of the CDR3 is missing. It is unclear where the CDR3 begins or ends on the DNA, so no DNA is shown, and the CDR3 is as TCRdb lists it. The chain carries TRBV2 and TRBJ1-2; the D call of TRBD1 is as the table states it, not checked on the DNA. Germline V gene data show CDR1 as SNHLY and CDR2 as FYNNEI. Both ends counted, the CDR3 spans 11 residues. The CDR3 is CATRGVDSPVV.

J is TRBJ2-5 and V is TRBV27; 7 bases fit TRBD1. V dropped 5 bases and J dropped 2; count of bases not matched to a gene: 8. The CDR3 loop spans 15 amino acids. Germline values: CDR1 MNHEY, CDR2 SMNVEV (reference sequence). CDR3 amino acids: CASSHATGQQETQYF. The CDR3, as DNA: TGTGCCAGCAGTCACGCCACGGGACAGCAAGAGACCCAGTACTTC.

CDR3 DNA: TGTGCCAGCAGTATAGCGGGAGCCCAAGGTTGGGAGCAGTTCTTC. It codes for CASSIAGAQGWEQFF. This chain uses TRBV5-5 with TRBJ2-1; 9 positions agree with TRBD2. CDR1 SGHKS and CDR2 YYEKEE come from the germline V gene (reference sequence). The CDR3 length is 15 residues. The trim removed 5 bases at V and 10 bases at J, leaving 13 bases unmatched.

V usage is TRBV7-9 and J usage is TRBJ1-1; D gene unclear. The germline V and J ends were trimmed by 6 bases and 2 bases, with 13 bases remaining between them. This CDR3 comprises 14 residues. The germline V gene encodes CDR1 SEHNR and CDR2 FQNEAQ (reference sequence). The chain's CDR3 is CASRPYLSNTEAFF. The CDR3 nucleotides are TGTGCCAGCAGACCCTACCTCTCTAACACTGAAGCTTTCTTT. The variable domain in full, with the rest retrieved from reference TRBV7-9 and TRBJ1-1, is DTGVSQNPRHKITKRGQNVTFRCDPISEHNRLYWYRQTLGQGPEFLTYFQNEAQLEKSRLLSDRFSAERPKGSFSTLEIQRTEQGDSAMYLCASRPYLSNTEAFFGQGTRLTVV.

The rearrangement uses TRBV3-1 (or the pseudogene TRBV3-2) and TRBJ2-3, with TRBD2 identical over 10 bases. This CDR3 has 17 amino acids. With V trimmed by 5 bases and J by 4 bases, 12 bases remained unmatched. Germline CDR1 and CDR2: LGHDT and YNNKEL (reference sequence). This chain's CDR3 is CASSYRASGGVADTQYF. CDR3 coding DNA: TGTGCCAGCAGCTATCGAGCTAGCGGGGGCGTAGCAGATACGCAGTATTTT.

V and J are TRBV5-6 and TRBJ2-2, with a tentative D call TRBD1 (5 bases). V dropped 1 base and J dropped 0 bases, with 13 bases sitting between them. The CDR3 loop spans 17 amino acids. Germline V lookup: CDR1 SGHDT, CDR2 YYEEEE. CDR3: CASSLFRETANTGELFF. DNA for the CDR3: TGTGCCAGCAGCTTGTTTCGAGAGACAGCGAACACCGGGGAGCTGTTTTTT.

DNA of the CDR3: TGCGCCAGCAGCTTTCGGGGGAGGGAAAAACTGTTTTTT. Its protein product is CASSFRGREKLFF. The chain has TRBV5-1 and TRBJ1-4, with D perhaps matching TRBD1 (5 bases). Looked up from germline, CDR1 is SGHRS and CDR2 is YFSETQ. Between the trimmed V and J ends, which lost 2 bases and 8 bases, there was a span of 10 bases. The CDR3 has 13 residues.

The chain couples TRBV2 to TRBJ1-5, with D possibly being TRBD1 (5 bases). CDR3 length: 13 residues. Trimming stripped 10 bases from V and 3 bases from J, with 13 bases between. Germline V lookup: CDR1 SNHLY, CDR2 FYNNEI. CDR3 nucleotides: TGTGCCACCACCAGGGTCTACAATCAGCCCCAGCATTTT. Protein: CATTRVYNQPQHF. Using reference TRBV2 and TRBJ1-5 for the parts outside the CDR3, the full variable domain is EPEVTQTPSHQVTQMGQEVILRCVPISNHLYFYWYRQILGQKVEFLVSFYNNEISEKSEIFDDQFSVERPDGSNFTLKIRSTKLEDSAMYFCATTRVYNQPQHFGDGTRLSIL.

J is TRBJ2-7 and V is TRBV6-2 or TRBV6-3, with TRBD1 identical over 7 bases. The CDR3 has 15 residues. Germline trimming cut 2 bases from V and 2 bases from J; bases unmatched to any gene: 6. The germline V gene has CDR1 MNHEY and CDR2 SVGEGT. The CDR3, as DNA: TGTGCCAGCAGTTACAATAAGGGACAGACCTACGAGCAGTACGTC. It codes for CASSYNKGQTYEQYV.

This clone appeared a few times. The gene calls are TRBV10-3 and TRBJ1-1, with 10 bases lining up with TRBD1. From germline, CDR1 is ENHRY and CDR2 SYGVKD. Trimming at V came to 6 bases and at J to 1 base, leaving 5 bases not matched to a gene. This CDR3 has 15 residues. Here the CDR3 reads CAIRGTGAGNTEAFF. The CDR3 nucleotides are TGTGCCATCAGGGGGACAGGGGCCGGGAACACTGAAGCTTTCTTT.

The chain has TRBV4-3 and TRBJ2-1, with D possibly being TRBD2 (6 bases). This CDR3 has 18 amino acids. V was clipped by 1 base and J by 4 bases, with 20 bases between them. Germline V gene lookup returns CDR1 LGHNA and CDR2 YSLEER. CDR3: CASSQGFTGRRGYNEQFF. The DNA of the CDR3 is TGCGCCAGCAGCCAAGGGTTTACCGGTAGGAGGGGATACAATGAGCAGTTCTTC.

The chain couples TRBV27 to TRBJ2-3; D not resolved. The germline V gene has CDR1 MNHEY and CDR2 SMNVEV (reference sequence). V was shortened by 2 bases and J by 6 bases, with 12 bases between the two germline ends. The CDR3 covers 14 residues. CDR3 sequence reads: CASSLTPPPDTQYF. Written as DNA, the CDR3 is TGTGCCAGCAGTTTAACTCCTCCCCCGGATACGCAGTATTTT.

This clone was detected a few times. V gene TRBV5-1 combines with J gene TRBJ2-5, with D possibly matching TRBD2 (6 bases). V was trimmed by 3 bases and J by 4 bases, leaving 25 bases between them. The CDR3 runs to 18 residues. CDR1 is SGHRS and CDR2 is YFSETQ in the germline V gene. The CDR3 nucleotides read TGCGCCAGCAGCTACCTCTGGACTCACGGGGCCGGGGGAGAGACCCAGTACTTC. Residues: CASSYLWTHGAGGETQYF.

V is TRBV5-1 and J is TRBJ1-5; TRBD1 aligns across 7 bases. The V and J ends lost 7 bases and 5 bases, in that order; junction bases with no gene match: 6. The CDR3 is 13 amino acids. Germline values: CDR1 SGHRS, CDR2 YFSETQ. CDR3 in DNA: TGCGCCAGCCGACAGGGAGTAGATCAGCCCCAGCATTTT. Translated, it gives CASRQGVDQPQHF.

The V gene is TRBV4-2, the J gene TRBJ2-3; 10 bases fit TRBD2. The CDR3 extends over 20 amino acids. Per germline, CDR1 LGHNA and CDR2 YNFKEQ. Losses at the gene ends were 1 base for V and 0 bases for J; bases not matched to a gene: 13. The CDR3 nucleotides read TGTGCCAGCAGCCAAGTTGATATCGGACTAGCGGTTTTTAGCACAGATACGCAGTATTTT. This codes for CASSQVDIGLAVFSTDTQYF.

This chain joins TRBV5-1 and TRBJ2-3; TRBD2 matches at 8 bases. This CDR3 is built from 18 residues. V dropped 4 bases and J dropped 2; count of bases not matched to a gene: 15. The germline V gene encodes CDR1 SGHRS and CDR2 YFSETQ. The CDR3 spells CASSLGRIAGTYTDTQYF. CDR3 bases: TGCGCCAGCAGCCTCGGACGAATAGCGGGGACCTACACAGATACGCAGTATTTT.

Here the CDR3 DNA reads TGTGCCAGCAGCCACTTAGGGACAGGGCGGGATTATGGCTACACCTTC. Translating gives CASSHLGTGRDYGYTF. V and J are TRBV14 and TRBJ1-2; 9 bases agree with TRBD1. Germline CDR1 and CDR2: SGHDN and FVKESK. The CDR3 length is 16 residues. After removal of 3 bases from V and 5 bases from J, the junction contained 10 bases not matched to a gene.

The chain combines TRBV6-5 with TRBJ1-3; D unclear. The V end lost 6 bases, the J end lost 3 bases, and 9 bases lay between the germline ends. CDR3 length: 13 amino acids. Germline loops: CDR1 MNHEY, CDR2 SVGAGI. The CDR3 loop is CASSQQFGNTIYF. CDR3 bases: TGTGCCAGCAGCCAACAATTTGGAAACACCATATATTTT.